These T cell receptor beta chains were read from a single sample in a study of chemoradiotherapy in HPV16-positive cancers. Assay: immunoSEQ multiplex PCR; the TCRdb copy retains only in-frame clones and omits some. The table lists some 17,000 clones, more than 85% of them singletons. Sample: blood, taken from a patient who underwent chemoradiotherapy. Receptors originate from a human donor with HPV-associated anogenital cancer. Each CDR3 is given with its conserved first and last residue. Fields, in order: clone size, D gene, V gene, J gene, CDR3 protein, CDR3 DNA. A D gene is named only where the DNA matches it firmly. Clone size is shown for a subset of rows, as once, few, many or a class of expanded clone.

few	TRBD1	TRBV11-2	TRBJ1-6	CASSFSRGLNSPLHF	TGTGCCAGCAGCTTCAGCAGGGGGCTTAATTCACCCCTCCACTTT
NA	NA	TRBV5-1	TRBJ1-1	CASSLEGVGRNTEAFF	TGCGCCAGCAGCTTGGAGGGGGTCGGGAGGAACACTGAAGCTTTCTTT
NA	NA	TRBV15	TRBJ1-5	CATSSSPPGPQHF	TGTGCCACCAGCTCCTCTCCCCCGGGGCCCCAGCATTTT
NA	NA	TRBV7-9	TRBJ2-3	CASSFPHTGIDTDTQYF	TGTGCCAGCAGTTTCCCCCATACAGGGATAGACACAGATACGCAGTATTTT
NA	TRBD2	TRBV9	TRBJ2-2	CASSVAGGNTGELFF	TGTGCCAGCAGCGTAGCGGGGGGAAACACCGGGGAGCTGTTTTTT
NA	TRBD1	TRBV13	TRBJ2-7	CASSPMGQLYEQYF	TGTGCCAGCAGCCCTATGGGACAGCTCTACGAGCAGTACTTC
NA	NA	TRBV18	TRBJ2-3	CASSPGLSTDTQYF	TGTGCCAGCTCACCAGGACTGTCCACAGATACGCAGTATTTT
NA	NA	TRBV28	TRBJ1-3	CASSLLGGAEGNTIYF	TGTGCCAGCAGTTTATTGGGGGGCGCGGAAGGAAACACCATATATTTT
NA	TRBD2	TRBV30	TRBJ2-3	CAWSLAGPDTQYF	TGTGCCTGGAGTCTAGCGGGCCCAGATACGCAGTATTTT
NA	TRBD2	TRBV12-5	TRBJ2-3	CASGSSAGVTDTQYF	TGTGCTAGTGGTTCCTCAGCGGGGGTCACAGATACGCAGTATTTT
NA	NA	TRBV10-2	TRBJ1-1	CASSDYGLRGASTEAFF	TGCGCCAGCAGTGACTACGGTTTGCGGGGGGCTAGCACTGAAGCTTTCTTT
once	NA	TRBV2	TRBJ1-1	CASIWGPMNTEAFF	TGTGCCAGCATTTGGGGCCCTATGAACACTGAAGCTTTCTTT
NA	NA	TRBV9	TRBJ1-1	CASSVGTHTEAFF	TGTGCCAGCAGCGTCGGGACTCACACTGAAGCTTTCTTT
NA	NA	TRBV4-3	TRBJ1-3	CASSQDWRFGNTIYF	TGCGCCAGCAGCCAAGATTGGAGGTTTGGAAACACCATATATTTT
NA	TRBD1	TRBV5-4	TRBJ2-2	CASSPGTGRGNTGELFF	TGTGCCAGCAGCCCCGGGACAGGGAGGGGGAACACCGGGGAGCTGTTTTTT
NA	NA	TRBV7-2	TRBJ1-1	CASSLESANTEAFF	TGTGCCAGCAGCTTAGAATCAGCGAACACTGAAGCTTTCTTT
NA	TRBD2	TRBV11-2	TRBJ2-2	CASSLARGGLLAGELFF	TGTGCCAGCAGCTTGGCCCGGGGGGGCCTATTAGCCGGGGAGCTGTTTTTT
NA	NA	TRBV5-1	TRBJ2-7	CASSFQDIYEQYF	TGCGCCAGCAGCTTCCAGGACATCTACGAGCAGTACTTC
NA	TRBD1	TRBV5-1	TRBJ1-2	CASSLGTGPMYGYTF	TGCGCCAGCAGCTTGGGGACAGGGCCTATGTATGGCTACACCTTC
NA	NA	TRBV19	TRBJ1-1	CASSIQMNTEAFF	TGTGCCAGTAGTATTCAGATGAACACTGAAGCTTTCTTT
NA	TRBD1	TRBV27	TRBJ2-6	CASSHTGGRGNVLTF	TGTGCCAGCAGCCACACAGGGGGCAGAGGCAACGTCCTGACTTTC
NA	NA	TRBV7-2	TRBJ2-5	CASSLDTSAETQYF	TGTGCCAGCAGCTTAGACACCAGCGCCGAGACCCAGTACTTC
NA	NA	TRBV2	TRBJ1-3	CASRPQGPGNTIYF	TGTGCCAGCAGGCCACAGGGCCCTGGAAACACCATATATTTT
NA	TRBD1	TRBV19	TRBJ1-4	CASSEDRGREKLFF	TGTGCCAGTAGTGAGGACAGGGGACGGGAAAAACTGTTTTTT
NA	NA	TRBV27	TRBJ1-2	CASSLDRSYGYTF	TGTGCCAGCAGTTTAGACAGGAGCTATGGCTACACCTTC
NA	NA	TRBV5-1	TRBJ1-1	CASSLDGRGLAEAFF	TGCGCCAGCAGCTTGGATGGCAGGGGTTTAGCTGAAGCTTTCTTT
NA	NA	TRBV7-9	TRBJ1-4	CASSPDGGATNEKLFF	TGTGCCAGCAGCCCGGACGGGGGTGCAACTAATGAAAAACTGTTTTTT
NA	NA	TRBV6-1	TRBJ2-6	CAAEGLTGANVLTF	TGTGCCGCTGAAGGGCTCACTGGGGCCAACGTCCTGACTTTC
NA	TRBD1	TRBV5-4	TRBJ2-3	CASSNRDSGTDTQYF	TGTGCCAGCAGCAACCGGGACAGTGGCACAGATACGCAGTATTTT